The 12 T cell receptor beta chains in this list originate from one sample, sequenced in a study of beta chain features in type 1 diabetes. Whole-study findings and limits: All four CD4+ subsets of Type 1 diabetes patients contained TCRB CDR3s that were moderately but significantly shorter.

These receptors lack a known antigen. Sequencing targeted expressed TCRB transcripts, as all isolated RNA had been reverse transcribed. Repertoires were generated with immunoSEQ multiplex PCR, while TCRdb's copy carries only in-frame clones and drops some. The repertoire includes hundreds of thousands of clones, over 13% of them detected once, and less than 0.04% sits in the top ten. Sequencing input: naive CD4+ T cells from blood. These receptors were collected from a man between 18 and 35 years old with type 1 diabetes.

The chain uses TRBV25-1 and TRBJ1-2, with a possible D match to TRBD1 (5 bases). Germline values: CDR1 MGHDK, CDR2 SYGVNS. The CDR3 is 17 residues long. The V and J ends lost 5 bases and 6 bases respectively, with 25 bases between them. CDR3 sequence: CASSTPGGRGFSDGYTF. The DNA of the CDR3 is TGTGCCAGCAGTACCCCTGGAGGTAGGGGCTTTTCGGATGGCTACACCTTC.

CDR3 nucleotides: TGTGCCAGCAGTAAAAAGACAGGGCCCGGGGAGCTGTTTTTT. The encoded protein is CASSKKTGPGELFF. The V gene is TRBV2, the J gene TRBJ2-2, with 7 bases that match TRBD1. Trimming took 5 bases from V and 6 from J; bases not matched to a gene: 6. Germline CDR1 is SNHLY and CDR2 is FYNNEI. The CDR3 consists of 14 residues.

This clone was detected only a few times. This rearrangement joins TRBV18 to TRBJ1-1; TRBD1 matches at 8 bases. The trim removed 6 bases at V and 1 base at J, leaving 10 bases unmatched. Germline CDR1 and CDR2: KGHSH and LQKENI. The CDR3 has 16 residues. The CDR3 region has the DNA TGTGCCAGCTCCCACGGACAGGGCGCTTCGAACACTGAAGCTTTCTTT. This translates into CASSHGQGASNTEAFF.

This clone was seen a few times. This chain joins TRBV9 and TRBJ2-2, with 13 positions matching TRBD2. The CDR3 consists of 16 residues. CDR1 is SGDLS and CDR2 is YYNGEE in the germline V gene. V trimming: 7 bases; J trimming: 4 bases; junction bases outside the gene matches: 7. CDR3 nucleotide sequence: TGTGCCAGCTCCGAAGGACTAGCGGGGGTCACCGGGGAGCTGTTTTTT. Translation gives CASSEGLAGVTGELFF.

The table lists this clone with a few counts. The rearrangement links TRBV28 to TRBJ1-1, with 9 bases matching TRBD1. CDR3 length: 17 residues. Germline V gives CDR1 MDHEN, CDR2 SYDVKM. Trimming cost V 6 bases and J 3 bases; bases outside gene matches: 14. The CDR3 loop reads CASSAPGQGAGDTEAFF. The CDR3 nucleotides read TGTGCCAGCAGCGCCCCGGGACAGGGTGCCGGGGACACTGAAGCTTTCTTT.

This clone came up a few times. Here the CDR3 DNA reads TGTGCCAGCAGTAAGGGTTCCCCTCCAGAGACCCAGTACTTC. Translating gives CASSKGSPPETQYF. The J gene is TRBJ2-5, the V gene TRBV6-1, with D unclear. This CDR3 has 14 residues. The germline CDR1 and CDR2 sequences are MNHNS and SASEGT. With 5 bases removed from V and 4 bases from J, the gap between germline ends came to 14 bases.

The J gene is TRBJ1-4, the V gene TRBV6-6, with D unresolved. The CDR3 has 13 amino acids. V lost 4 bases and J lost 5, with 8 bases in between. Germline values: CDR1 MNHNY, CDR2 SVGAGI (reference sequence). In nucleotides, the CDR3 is TGTGCCAGCAGTTTTCGTACGAATGAAAAACTGTTTTTT. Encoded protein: CASSFRTNEKLFF.

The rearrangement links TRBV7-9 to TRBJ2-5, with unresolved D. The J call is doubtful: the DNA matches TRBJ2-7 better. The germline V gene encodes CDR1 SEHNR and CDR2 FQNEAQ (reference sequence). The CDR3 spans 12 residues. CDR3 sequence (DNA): TGTGCCAGCAGCTCCAAGCCCTACGAGCAGTACTTC. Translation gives CASSSKPYEQYF.

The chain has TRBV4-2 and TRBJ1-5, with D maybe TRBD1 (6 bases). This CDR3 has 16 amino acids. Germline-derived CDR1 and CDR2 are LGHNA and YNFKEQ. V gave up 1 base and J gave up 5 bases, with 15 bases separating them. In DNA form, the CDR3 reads TGTGCCAGCAGCCAAGCCAAGGGGGACGTCGATCAGCCCCAGCATTTT. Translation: CASSQAKGDVDQPQHF.

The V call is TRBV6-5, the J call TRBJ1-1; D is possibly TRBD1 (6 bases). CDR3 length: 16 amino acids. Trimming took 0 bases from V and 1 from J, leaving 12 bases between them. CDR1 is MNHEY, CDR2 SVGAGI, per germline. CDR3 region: CASSYSAGDSNTEAFF. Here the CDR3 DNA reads TGTGCCAGCAGTTACTCGGCAGGGGATTCGAACACTGAAGCTTTCTTT.

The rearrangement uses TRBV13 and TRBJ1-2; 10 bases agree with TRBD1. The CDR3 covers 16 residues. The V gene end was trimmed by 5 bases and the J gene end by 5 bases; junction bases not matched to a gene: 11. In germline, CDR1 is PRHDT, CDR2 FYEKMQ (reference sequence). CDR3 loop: CASSSGQGVGRYGYTF. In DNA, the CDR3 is TGTGCCAGCAGCAGTGGACAGGGGGTTGGGAGATATGGCTACACCTTC.

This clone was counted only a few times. CDR3 amino acids: CASSPPVSVTYNEQFF. Written as DNA, the CDR3 is TGTGCCAGCAGCCCTCCGGTTAGCGTGACCTACAATGAGCAGTTCTTC. The rearrangement uses TRBV7-9 and TRBJ2-1; tentatively, D is TRBD2 (5 bases). The V end lost 5 bases, the J end lost 2 bases, and 16 bases lay between the germline ends. Looked up from germline, CDR1 is SEHNR and CDR2 is FQNEAQ (reference sequence). This CDR3 comprises 16 residues. Drawing the rest from reference TRBV7-9 and TRBJ2-1, the complete variable domain is DTGVSQNPRHKITKRGQNVTFRCDPISEHNRLYWYRQTLGQGPEFLTYFQNEAQLEKSRLLSDRFSAERPKGSFSTLEIQRTEQGDSAMYLCASSPPVSVTYNEQFFGPGTRLTVL.